This TCR beta chain emerged from a study of low-dose radiotherapy and immunotherapy resistance in tumors. At the level of the study: Cohort 2, a group dosed every two weeks at 1 Gy per fraction, received 13 Gy in total over 26 weeks. Patients were treated with intravenous nivolumab at 240 mg every two weeks and were also dosed with ipilimumab at 1 mg/kg every six weeks.

Germline lookup yields CDR1 SGHRS and CDR2 YFSETQ. V lost 0 bases, J lost 6 bases, and 5 bases stayed unmatched. CDR3 size: 14 residues. Priming of first-strand cDNA relied on TRAV- and TRBV-specific primers (covering alpha and beta chains). PCR amplification of the TCRs was performed with Phusion for 20 PCR cycles, and it relied on a constant-region primer together with a V-primer adapter. Via MiXCR, TCRdb re-called the reads, giving one row per CDR3 protein. The sample contains around 10,000 distinct CDR3 sequences, over 55% of which appear only once. The TCR comes from a human donor with advanced metastatic prostate, ovarian, gallbladder or colorectal cancer (not recorded which). This table probably holds off-target reads from a library built for another chain. This chain links TRBV5-1 with TRBJ2-7; the match to TRBD1 covers 8 bases. CDR3 region: CASSLGQGIGEQYF. The CDR3 coding sequence is TGCGCCAGCAGCTTGGGACAGGGGATTGGCGAGCAGTACTTC.